These 18 T cell receptor beta chains came from one sample sequenced in a study of OX40 agonist ivuxolimab in advanced cancers. The repertoire was sequenced with immunoSEQ multiplex PCR; TCRdb's copy has only in-frame clones and lacks some. Of some 70,000 clones listed, around four fifths are singletons. This specimen was CD4+ or CD8+ T cells sorted from blood, taken in a trial of the OX40 agonist ivuxolimab. The receptors originated from an adult with an advanced solid tumor such as melanoma, head and neck, liver or kidney cancer.

As for this clone: Other DNA sequences within the sample encode an identical CDR3. This chain connects TRBV30 to TRBJ1-2; 7 bases are a match to TRBD1. V lost 2 bases and J lost 12; bases outside the gene matches: 9. Germline lookup yields CDR1 GTSNPN and CDR2 SVGIG (reference sequence). The CDR3 has 12 amino acids. The CDR3 DNA follows: TGTGCCTGGAGTCCCCCGGACAGGTCCGACACCTTC. The encoded protein is CAWSPPDRSDTF.

V and J are TRBV6-6 and TRBJ1-1; D perhaps matches TRBD1 (6 bases). The CDR3 covers 14 residues. Germline V gives CDR1 MNHNY, CDR2 SVGAGI (reference sequence). V lost 6 bases to trimming and J lost 5 bases, with 16 bases between them. The CDR3 is CASRRQAGETEAFF. The CDR3 nucleotides are TGTGCCAGCAGAAGACAGGCGGGAGAGACTGAAGCTTTCTTT.

In this sample, this clone turned up once. The chain is built from TRBV5-6 and TRBJ2-7; 9 nucleotides match TRBD2. The CDR3 is 16 residues long. Trimming removed 5 bases from V and 3 bases from J; junction bases left unmatched: 12. Germline V CDR1 and CDR2: SGHDT, YYEEEE. This chain's CDR3 is CASRIQGLAGFYEQYF. CDR3 nucleotides: TGTGCCAGCAGGATCCAGGGTCTAGCGGGATTCTACGAGCAGTACTTC.

The V call is TRBV7-3, the J call TRBJ2-1; the D gene is possibly TRBD1 (5 bases). The germline CDR1 and CDR2 sequences are SGHTA and FQGTGA. The CDR3 runs 15 residues. The germline V and J ends were trimmed by 4 bases and 7 bases, with 17 bases remaining between them. The CDR3 sequence is CASSSQQVGTNEQFF. CDR3 in DNA: TGTGCCAGCAGCTCTCAACAGGTGGGAACTAATGAGCAGTTCTTC.

In its sample, this clone was seen once. The chain carries TRBV7-9 and TRBJ2-1, with D possibly TRBD1 on 6 matching bases. Per germline, CDR1 SEHNR and CDR2 FQNEAQ (reference sequence). The CDR3 is 15 residues long. V was trimmed by 6 bases and J by 3 bases, leaving 15 bases between them. CDR3 nucleotide sequence: TGTGCCAGCAGTCCAGCTCAGGGGAGCTACAATGAGCAGTTCTTC. Protein sequence: CASSPAQGSYNEQFF.

The chain joins TRBV9 to TRBJ1-6; 9 bases are a match to TRBD1. V lost 3 bases and J lost 8; bases outside the gene matches: 12. Germline V CDR1 and CDR2: SGDLS, YYNGEE. CDR3 size: 17 residues. CDR3 DNA sequence: TGTGCCAGCAGCGATCGGGACAGGGCGTCTTTTGATTCACCCCTCCACTTT. It specifies CASSDRDRASFDSPLHF.

The chain combines TRBV6-1 with TRBJ2-1; D unresolved. Germline-derived CDR1 and CDR2 are MNHNS and SASEGT. Trimming shortened V by 0 bases and J by 3 bases, and 12 bases separated the two germline ends. CDR3 length equals 16 residues. The CDR3 loop reads CASSEASGSFYNEQFF. DNA of the CDR3: TGTGCCAGCAGTGAAGCATCTGGCAGCTTCTACAATGAGCAGTTCTTC.

The V and J genes are TRBV11-2 and TRBJ2-7; 7 nucleotides line up with TRBD2. CDR3 length: 13 residues. Germline CDR1 SGHAT, CDR2 FQNNGV. V gave up 5 bases and J gave up 2 bases; unmatched junction bases: 3. CDR3 in DNA: TGTGCCAGCAGCCGAGCGGGGACCTACGAGCAGTACTTC. It specifies CASSRAGTYEQYF.

This chain joins TRBV19 and TRBJ2-7; D remains ambiguous. Per germline, CDR1 LNHDA and CDR2 SQIVND (reference sequence). CDR3 size: 13 residues. The V gene lost 5 bases and the J gene lost 3 bases, with 11 bases spanning the gap. The CDR3 region is CASSLTRDYEQYF. The CDR3, as DNA: TGTGCCAGTAGTTTAACCAGAGACTACGAGCAGTACTTC.

The rearrangement links TRBV7-2 to TRBJ2-2; TRBD2 agrees at 10 bases. The V segment lost 0 bases and the J segment 5 bases; nucleotides outside the gene matches: 3. There are 16 residues in the CDR3. Germline V CDR1 and CDR2: SGHTA, FQGNSA. For the CDR3, the DNA is TGTGCCAGCAGCTTAGCGGGTAGCGGGGGGACCGGGGAGCTGTTTTTT. This translates into CASSLAGSGGTGELFF.

The chain is built from TRBV5-1 and TRBJ1-1; 9 nucleotides agree with TRBD1. V dropped 4 bases and J dropped 5; count of bases not matched to a gene: 12. CDR1 and CDR2 (germline): SGHRS, YFSETQ. The CDR3 spans 16 residues. The DNA for the CDR3 is TGCGCCAGCAGCCCACTGGACAGGGGAAGGAATACTGAAGCTTTCTTT. As protein: CASSPLDRGRNTEAFF.

The J gene is TRBJ1-2, the V gene TRBV19; no clear D. Trimming took 3 bases from V and 7 from J, leaving 21 bases between them. The CDR3 loop spans 16 amino acids. Germline V gives CDR1 LNHDA, CDR2 SQIVND (reference sequence). CDR3 in amino acids: CASSMLGPSKFGGYTF. CDR3 nucleotide sequence: TGTGCCAGTAGTATGTTAGGGCCATCCAAATTTGGTGGCTACACCTTC.

The CDR3 DNA follows: TGTGCCAGCAGGGACTACACCTACGAGCAGTACTTC. Its protein is CASRDYTYEQYF. V usage is TRBV6-1 and J usage is TRBJ2-7, with D perhaps TRBD2 (6 bases). The V end was cut by 6 bases, the J end by 2 bases, with 8 bases between. This CDR3 has 12 amino acids. Germline loops: CDR1 MNHNS, CDR2 SASEGT.

The rearrangement joins TRBV25-1 to TRBJ1-3; D unresolved. The V gene lost 6 bases and the J gene lost 0 bases, with 15 bases spanning the gap. The CDR3 is 16 residues long. CDR1 is MGHDK and CDR2 is SYGVNS in the germline V gene. CDR3 sequence: CASRERTDRSGNTIYF. The CDR3 DNA reads TGTGCCAGCAGAGAGAGAACCGACCGCTCTGGAAACACCATATATTTT.

The chain uses TRBV19 and TRBJ1-5, with D perhaps TRBD1 (6 bases). The CDR3 is made up of 14 amino acids. In germline, CDR1 is LNHDA, CDR2 SQIVND (reference sequence). Deletions cut 3 bases from V and 4 bases from J, with 10 bases between. The CDR3 spells CASSIDRFNQPQHF. The CDR3 region has the DNA TGTGCCAGTAGTATCGACAGGTTTAATCAGCCCCAGCATTTT.

About this clone: This CDR3 is also generated by other DNA sequences in the sample. The rearrangement joins TRBV7-8 to TRBJ1-5; unclear D gene. The CDR3 totals 12 residues. In germline, CDR1 is SGHVS, CDR2 FQNEAQ. The V and J ends lost 3 bases and 4 bases respectively, with 4 bases between them. The CDR3 spells CASSFGNQPQHF. The CDR3 region has the DNA TGTGCCAGCAGCTTTGGAAATCAGCCCCAGCATTTT.

The J gene is TRBJ2-7, the V gene TRBV6-5; D may match TRBD1 or TRBD2 (5 bases each). V dropped 9 bases and J dropped 3 bases, with 21 bases sitting between them. Looked up from germline, CDR1 is MNHEY and CDR2 is SVGAGI. The CDR3 runs 15 residues. DNA of the CDR3: TGTGCCAGACTCACGGGGCAGGGTGAAATCTACGAGCAGTACTTC. Amino acid sequence: CARLTGQGEIYEQYF.

This clone has a handful of counts. The CDR3 here is CAIQGQENTGELFF. CDR3 sequence (DNA): TGTGCCATTCAGGGACAGGAGAACACCGGGGAGCTGTTTTTT. The chain combines TRBV19 with TRBJ2-2; 8 bases are a match to TRBD1. Unmatched junction bases numbered 5, after V lost 10 bases and J lost 1 base. The germline V gene has CDR1 LNHDA and CDR2 SQIVND (reference sequence). The CDR3 runs to 14 residues.